This T cell receptor beta chain was captured by sequencing in a study of T cell changes during pregnancy in multiple sclerosis. With 5 bases removed from V and 4 bases from J, the gap between germline ends came to 14 bases. Germline values: CDR1 MDHEN, CDR2 SYDVKM. CDR3 size: 15 residues. Produced via immunoSEQ multiplex PCR; TCRdb's table is partial and in-frame only. The data show tens of thousands of clones, with 91% seen just once and approximately 1.1% held by the top ten. This rearrangement joins TRBV28 to TRBJ1-4; weak D call: TRBD1 (5 bases). This TCR derives from a female donor in good health, enrolled as a control in a pregnancy study. Sequences were derived from peripheral blood, sampled after pregnancy. CDR3 residues: CASSPPGLYNEKLFF. The CDR3 DNA sequence: TGTGCCAGCAGTCCCCCGGGACTGTATAATGAAAAACTGTTTTTT.